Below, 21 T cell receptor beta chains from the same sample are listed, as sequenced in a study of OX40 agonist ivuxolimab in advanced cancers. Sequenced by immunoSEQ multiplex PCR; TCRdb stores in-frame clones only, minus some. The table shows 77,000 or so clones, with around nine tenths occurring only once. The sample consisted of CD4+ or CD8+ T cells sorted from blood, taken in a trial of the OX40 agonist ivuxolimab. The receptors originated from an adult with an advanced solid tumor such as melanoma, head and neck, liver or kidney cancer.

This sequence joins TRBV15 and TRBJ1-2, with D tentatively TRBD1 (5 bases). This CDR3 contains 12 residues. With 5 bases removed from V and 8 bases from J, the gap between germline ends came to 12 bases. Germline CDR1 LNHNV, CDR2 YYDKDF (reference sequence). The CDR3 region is CATSYRDLGYTF. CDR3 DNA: TGTGCCACCAGCTACCGGGACCTCGGCTACACCTTC.

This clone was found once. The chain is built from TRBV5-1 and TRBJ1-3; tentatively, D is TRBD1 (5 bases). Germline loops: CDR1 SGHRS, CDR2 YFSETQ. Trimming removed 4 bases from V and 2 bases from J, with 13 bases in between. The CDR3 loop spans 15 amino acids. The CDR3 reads CASSPGTVTGNTIYF. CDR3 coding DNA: TGCGCCAGCAGCCCCGGGACTGTGACTGGAAACACCATATATTTT.

The CDR3, as DNA: TGTGCCAGCAGTCCTACAGCGTACAATGAGCAGTTCTTC. Its protein is CASSPTAYNEQFF. The V gene is TRBV6-5, the J gene TRBJ2-1; D gene unclear. CDR3 length: 13 residues. In germline, CDR1 is MNHEY, CDR2 SVGAGI. Trimming removed 5 bases at V and 4 bases at J, with 9 bases between.

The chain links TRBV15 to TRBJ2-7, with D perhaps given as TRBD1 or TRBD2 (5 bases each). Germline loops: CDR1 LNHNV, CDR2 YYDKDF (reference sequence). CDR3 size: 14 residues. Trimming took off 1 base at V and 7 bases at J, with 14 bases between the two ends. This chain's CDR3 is CATSRGGTQGEQYF. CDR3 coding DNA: TGTGCCACCAGCAGAGGTGGGACCCAGGGTGAGCAGTACTTC.

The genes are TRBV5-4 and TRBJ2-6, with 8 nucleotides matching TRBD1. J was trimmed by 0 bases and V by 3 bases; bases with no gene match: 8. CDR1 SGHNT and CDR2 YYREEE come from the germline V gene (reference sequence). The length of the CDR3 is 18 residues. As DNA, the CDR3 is TGTGCCAGCAGCTCCCGGACAGGGTCGGGCTCTGGGGCCAACGTCCTGACTTTC. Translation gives CASSSRTGSGSGANVLTF.

DNA for the CDR3: TGTGCCAGCTCACCGGACGGATATAATGAAAAACTGTTTTTT. Translating gives CASSPDGYNEKLFF. The rearrangement links TRBV18 to TRBJ1-4; no firm D call. The V gene's germline CDR1 is KGHSH and CDR2 LQKENI. The CDR3 has 14 residues. Between the trimmed V and J ends, which lost 3 bases and 4 bases, there was a span of 9 bases.

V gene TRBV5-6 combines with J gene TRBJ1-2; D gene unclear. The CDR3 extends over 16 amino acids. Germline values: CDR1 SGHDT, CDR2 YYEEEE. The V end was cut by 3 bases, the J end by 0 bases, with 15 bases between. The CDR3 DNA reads TGTGCCAGCAGCTCCAAACTCGTTCCCCCTAACTATGGCTACACCTTC. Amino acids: CASSSKLVPPNYGYTF. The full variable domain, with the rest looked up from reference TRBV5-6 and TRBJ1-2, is DAGVTQSPTHLIKTRGQQVTLRCSPKSGHDTVSWYQQALGQGPQFIFQYYEEEERQRGNFPDRFSGHQFPNYSSELNVNALLLGDSALYLCASSSKLVPPNYGYTFGSGTRLTVV.

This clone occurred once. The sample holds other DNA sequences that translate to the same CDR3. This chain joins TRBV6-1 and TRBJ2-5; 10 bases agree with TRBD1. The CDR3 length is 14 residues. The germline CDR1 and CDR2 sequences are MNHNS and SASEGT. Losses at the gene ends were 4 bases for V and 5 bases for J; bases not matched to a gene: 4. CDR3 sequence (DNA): TGTGCCAGCAGTGGACAGGGGGCTGGGGAGACCCAGTACTTC. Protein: CASSGQGAGETQYF.

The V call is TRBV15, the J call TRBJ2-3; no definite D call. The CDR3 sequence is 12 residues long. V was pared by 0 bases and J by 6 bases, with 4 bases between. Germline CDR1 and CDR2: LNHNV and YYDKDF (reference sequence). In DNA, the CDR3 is TGTGCCACCAGCAGAGATAGGGATACGCAGTATTTT. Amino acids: CATSRDRDTQYF.

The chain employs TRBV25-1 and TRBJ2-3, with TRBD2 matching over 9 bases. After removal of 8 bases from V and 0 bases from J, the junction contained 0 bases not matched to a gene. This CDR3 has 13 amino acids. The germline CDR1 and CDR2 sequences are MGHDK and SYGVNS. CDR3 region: CASLAGSTDTQYF. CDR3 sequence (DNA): TGTGCCAGCCTAGCGGGAAGCACAGATACGCAGTATTTT.

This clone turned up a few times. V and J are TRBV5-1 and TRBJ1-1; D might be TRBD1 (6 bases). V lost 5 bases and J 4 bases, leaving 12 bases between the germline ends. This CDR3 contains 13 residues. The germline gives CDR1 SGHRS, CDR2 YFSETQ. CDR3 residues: CASRLQGGTEAFF. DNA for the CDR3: TGCGCCAGCAGATTACAGGGTGGCACTGAAGCTTTCTTT.

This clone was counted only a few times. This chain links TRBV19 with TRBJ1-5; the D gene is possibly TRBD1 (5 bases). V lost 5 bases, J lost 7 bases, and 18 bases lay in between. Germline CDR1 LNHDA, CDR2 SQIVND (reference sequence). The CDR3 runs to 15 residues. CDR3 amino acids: CASSYEDTRLQPQHF. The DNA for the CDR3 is TGTGCCAGTAGTTACGAGGACACCCGCTTGCAGCCCCAGCATTTT.

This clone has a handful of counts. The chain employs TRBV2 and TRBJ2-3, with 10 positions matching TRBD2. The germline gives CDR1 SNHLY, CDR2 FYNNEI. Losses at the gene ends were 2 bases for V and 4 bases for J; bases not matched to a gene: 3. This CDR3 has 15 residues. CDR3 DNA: TGTGCCAGCAGTGAAACTAGCGGGGAGGCAGATACGCAGTATTTT. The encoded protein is CASSETSGEADTQYF.

The CDR3: CAGTQTDPLSGANVLTF. CDR3 DNA sequence: TGTGCCGGGACTCAGACAGATCCGCTGTCTGGGGCCAACGTCCTGACTTTC. This chain connects TRBV2 to TRBJ2-6; D is perhaps TRBD2 (6 bases). The V end was cut by 11 bases, the J end by 1 base, with 21 bases between. This CDR3 comprises 17 residues. Germline V gene lookup returns CDR1 SNHLY and CDR2 FYNNEI.

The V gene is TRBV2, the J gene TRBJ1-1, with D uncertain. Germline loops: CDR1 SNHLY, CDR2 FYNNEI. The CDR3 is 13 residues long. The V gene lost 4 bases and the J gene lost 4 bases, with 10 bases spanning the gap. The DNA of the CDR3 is TGTGCCAGCAGTGGTGAAGGTAGCACTGAAGCTTTCTTT. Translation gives CASSGEGSTEAFF.

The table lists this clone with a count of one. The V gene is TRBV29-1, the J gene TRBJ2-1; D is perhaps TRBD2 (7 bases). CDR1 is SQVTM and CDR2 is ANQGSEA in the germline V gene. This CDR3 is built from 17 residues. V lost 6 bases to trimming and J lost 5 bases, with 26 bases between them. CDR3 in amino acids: CSVRRRRGAGANNEQFF. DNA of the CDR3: TGCAGCGTCCGTAGGAGGCGGGGTGCGGGGGCTAACAATGAGCAGTTCTTC.

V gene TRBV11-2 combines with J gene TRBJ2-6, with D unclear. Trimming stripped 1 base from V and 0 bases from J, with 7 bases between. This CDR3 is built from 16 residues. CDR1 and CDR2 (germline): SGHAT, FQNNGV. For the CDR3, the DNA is TGTGCCAGCAGCTTAGGCAGGAGCTCTGGGGCCAACGTCCTGACTTTC. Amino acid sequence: CASSLGRSSGANVLTF.

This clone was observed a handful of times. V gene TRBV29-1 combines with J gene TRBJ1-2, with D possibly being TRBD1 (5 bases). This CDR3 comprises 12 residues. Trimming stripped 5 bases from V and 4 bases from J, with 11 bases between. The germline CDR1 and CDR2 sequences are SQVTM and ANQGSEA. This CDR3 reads CSVTQEGYGYTF. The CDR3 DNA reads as TGCAGCGTTACACAGGAGGGCTATGGCTACACCTTC.

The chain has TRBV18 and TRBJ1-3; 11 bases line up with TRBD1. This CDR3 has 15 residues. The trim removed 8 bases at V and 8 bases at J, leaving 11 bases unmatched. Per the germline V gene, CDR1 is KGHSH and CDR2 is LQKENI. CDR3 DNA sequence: TGTGCCAGCCCATTCCGGGACAGGGGGTCAGACACCATATATTTT. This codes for CASPFRDRGSDTIYF.

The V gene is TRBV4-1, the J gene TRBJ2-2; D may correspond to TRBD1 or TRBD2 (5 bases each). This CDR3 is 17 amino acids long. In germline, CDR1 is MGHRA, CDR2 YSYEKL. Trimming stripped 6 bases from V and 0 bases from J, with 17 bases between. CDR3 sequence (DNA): TGCGCCAGCAGTCGGGACCCAAGGAAAGCGAACACCGGGGAGCTGTTTTTT. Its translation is CASSRDPRKANTGELFF.

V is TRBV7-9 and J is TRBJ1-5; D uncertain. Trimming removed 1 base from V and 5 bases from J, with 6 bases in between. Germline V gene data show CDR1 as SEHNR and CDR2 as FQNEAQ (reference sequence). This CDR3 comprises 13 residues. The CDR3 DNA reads TGTGCCAGCAGCTTAGAGGTCGATCAGCCCCAGCATTTT. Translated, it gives CASSLEVDQPQHF.